This TCR beta chain was sequenced in a study of blood T cell repertoires in COVID-19. The assay was immunoSEQ multiplex PCR, and TCRdb's table has in-frame clones only and misses some. The data hold roughly 200,000 clones, with approximately 86% observed a single time. V trimming: 8 bases; J trimming: 2 bases; junction bases outside the gene matches: 10. CDR1 is SGDLS and CDR2 is YYNGEE in the germline V gene. This CDR3 spans 14 amino acids. Sequencing was done on a sample of peripheral blood. The receptor was isolated from a man in his sixties with acute or convalescent COVID-19. The chain combines TRBV9 with TRBJ2-7, with 7 bases fitting TRBD1. Written as DNA, the CDR3 is TGTGCCAGTGGCACCGGGACAGCGACCTACGAGCAGTACTTC. Protein sequence: CASGTGTATYEQYF.